Each of the 6 T cell receptor beta chains below was sequenced from the same sample in a study of cytomegalovirus exposure and HLA in healthy donors. Primers: 60 Vbeta forward and 13 Jbeta reverse. TCRdb keeps only in-frame clones here, not all; method: immunoSEQ multiplex PCR. This specimen shows 150,000 to 200,000 clones; the ten leading clones hold over 1%. Sequences were obtained from PBMCs. These receptors were collected from a woman aged 55-75 years in good health and CMV-seronegative.

The rearrangement uses TRBV6-6 and TRBJ1-1, with D unclear. CDR3 size: 14 residues. Trimming took off 7 bases at V and 5 bases at J, with 17 bases between the two ends. Germline V lookup: CDR1 MNHNY, CDR2 SVGAGI (reference sequence). The CDR3 here is CASTIGPRGTEAFF. CDR3 nucleotides: TGTGCCAGCACTATCGGGCCCCGAGGGACTGAAGCTTTCTTT.

The gene calls are TRBV30 and TRBJ2-5; tentative D call: TRBD2 (5 bases). Between the trimmed V and J ends, which lost 7 bases and 2 bases, there was a span of 5 bases. This CDR3 is 10 amino acids long. Germline CDR1 is GTSNPN and CDR2 is SVGIG (reference sequence). CDR3 amino acids: CASGQETQYF. In DNA form, the CDR3 reads TGTGCCTCGGGGCAAGAGACCCAGTACTTC.

This rearrangement joins TRBV7-2 to TRBJ2-7; 11 bases line up with TRBD2. The J segment lost 6 bases and the V segment lost 0 bases, leaving 4 bases of the junction unmatched. Germline assignment: CDR1 SGHTA and CDR2 FQGNSA. The CDR3 extends over 15 amino acids. The CDR3 coding sequence is TGTGCCAGCAGCTTAGCGGGACTAGCGGACAGCGAGCAGTACTTC. Translating gives CASSLAGLADSEQYF.

As DNA, the CDR3 is TGTGCCAGCAGAGGGACTGAAAATTCACCCCTCCACTTT. Translation gives CASRGTENSPLHF. The V and J genes are TRBV2 and TRBJ1-6; tentatively, D is TRBD1 (5 bases). The germline V and J ends were trimmed by 6 bases and 7 bases, with 10 bases remaining between them. The CDR3 is made up of 13 amino acids. Looked up from germline, CDR1 is SNHLY and CDR2 is FYNNEI.

The chain employs TRBV2 and TRBJ2-5; D is perhaps TRBD1 (5 bases). Trimming cost V 6 bases and J 4 bases, with 12 bases left between them. CDR3 size: 13 residues. Germline V gene lookup returns CDR1 SNHLY and CDR2 FYNNEI. CDR3 protein: CASRLGHLETQYF. Written as DNA, the CDR3 is TGTGCCAGCAGGCTCGGACATTTAGAGACCCAGTACTTC.

The chain combines TRBV5-1 with TRBJ2-5, with TRBD1 as a possible D gene (6 bases). The CDR3 runs 13 residues. V was cut by 6 bases and J by 2 bases, with 11 bases left in between. CDR1 is SGHRS and CDR2 is YFSETQ in the germline V gene. The DNA of the CDR3 is TGCGCCAGCAATCCCGGACAGCAAGAGACCCAGTACTTC. Translating gives CASNPGQQETQYF.